The entry that follows covers one TCR beta chain sequence. Its antigen is still unknown. This entry is derived from a study of OX40 agonist ivuxolimab in advanced cancers. At the level of the study: Patients were under 90% male with ages roughly 20 to 90, mean approximately 58.

Sequencing was performed with immunoSEQ multiplex PCR; in TCRdb, only in-frame clones are kept and a portion is missing. The sample contains about 16,000 clones, about 75% of which appear only once. Whole-study findings and limits: With doses of 0.1-3.0 mg/kg, partial responders showed among the lowest clonal expansion.

Trimming removed 5 bases from V and 0 bases from J, with 13 bases in between. The germline V gene has CDR1 SGHAT and CDR2 FQDESV (reference sequence). CDR3 length equals 15 residues. Here the sequenced sample was CD4+ or CD8+ T cells sorted from blood, taken in a trial of the OX40 agonist ivuxolimab. The TCR was taken from an adult with an advanced solid tumor such as melanoma, head and neck, liver or kidney cancer. The V gene is TRBV11-1, the J gene TRBJ1-2, with a weak D call TRBD1 (5 bases). CDR3 residues: CASSRDSPTNYGYTF. DNA of the CDR3: TGTGCCAGCAGCAGAGACAGCCCAACTAACTATGGCTACACCTTC.